The 8 T cell receptor beta chains below come from one sample, sequenced in a study of T cell changes during pregnancy in multiple sclerosis. Measured with immunoSEQ multiplex PCR; TCRdb has only the in-frame clones, and not every one. Of some 93,000 clones listed, 92% were seen once; the top ten hold approximately 2.2%. Material: peripheral blood, obtained after pregnancy. These receptors all stem from a female donor with multiple sclerosis, enrolled in a pregnancy study.

This clone was observed once. The same CDR3 can be traced to other DNA sequences in this sample. This chain connects TRBV2 to TRBJ1-1, with D possibly TRBD1 on 5 matching bases. Germline V gives CDR1 SNHLY, CDR2 FYNNEI. The CDR3 is 14 amino acids. V lost 4 bases and J 1 base, leaving 10 bases between the germline ends. CDR3 DNA sequence: TGTGCCAGCAGTGTCGGGGGGTGGAACACTGAAGCTTTCTTT. Translated: CASSVGGWNTEAFF.

The chain recombines TRBV6-1 with TRBJ2-7; 9 nucleotides agree with TRBD1. The CDR3 extends over 14 amino acids. Germline V gene sequence: CDR1 MNHNS, CDR2 SASEGT. Trimming took 4 bases from V and 2 from J; bases not matched to a gene: 3. CDR3 in DNA: TGTGCCAGCAGTGGCCGACAGGGGGCCTACGAGCAGTACTTC. Residues: CASSGRQGAYEQYF.

This chain uses TRBV4-1 with TRBJ2-7, with TRBD1 as a possible D gene (5 bases). Germline CDR1 MGHRA, CDR2 YSYEKL. There are 16 residues in the CDR3. With 4 bases removed from V and 0 bases from J, the gap between germline ends came to 16 bases. Written as DNA, the CDR3 is TGCGCCAGCAGCCCGTCGACAGTCCCGAGCTCCTACGAGCAGTACTTC. Translation: CASSPSTVPSSYEQYF.

V gene TRBV2 combines with J gene TRBJ2-2; D gene unclear. This CDR3 contains 13 residues. Germline CDR1 reads SNHLY; CDR2 reads FYNNEI. V was shortened by 1 base and J by 6 bases, with 6 bases between the two germline ends. The CDR3 here is CASSEGPAGELFF. DNA of the CDR3: TGTGCCAGCAGTGAAGGTCCCGCCGGGGAGCTGTTTTTT.

The chain carries TRBV18 and TRBJ2-1; 8 nucleotides line up with TRBD2. The CDR3 totals 16 residues. Per germline, CDR1 KGHSH and CDR2 LQKENI. J was trimmed by 4 bases and V by 3 bases; bases with no gene match: 8. The CDR3 DNA is TGTGCCAGCTCACCTATAGCGGGACTGATATACAATGAGCAGTTCTTC. This gives the protein CASSPIAGLIYNEQFF.

The chain couples TRBV14 to TRBJ1-2; 7 bases map to TRBD1. J gave up 5 bases and V 1 base, and 16 bases lay outside the gene matches. The germline V gene has CDR1 SGHDN and CDR2 FVKESK. The CDR3 is 18 amino acids. This CDR3 is CASSQGGTAVSPSYGYTF. The CDR3 nucleotides read TGTGCCAGCAGCCAAGGAGGGACAGCTGTTTCCCCATCTTATGGCTACACCTTC.

The chain employs TRBV5-4 and TRBJ2-2; possibly TRBD1 for D (5 bases). Germline V gene lookup returns CDR1 SGHNT and CDR2 YYREEE (reference sequence). CDR3 length: 17 amino acids. Deletions cut 4 bases from V and 4 bases from J, with 20 bases between. CDR3 loop: CASSGTDFTGLTGELFF. The CDR3 region has the DNA TGTGCCAGCAGCGGCACCGATTTCACAGGTCTCACCGGGGAGCTGTTTTTT. Filled out from reference TRBV5-4 and TRBJ2-2, the complete variable domain reads ETGVTQSPTHLIKTRGQQVTLRCSSQSGHNTVSWYQQALGQGPQFIFQYYREEENGRGNFPPRFSGLQFPNYSSELNVNALELDDSALYLCASSGTDFTGLTGELFFGEGSRLTVL.

The rearrangement links TRBV6-1 to TRBJ2-7; 9 bases map to TRBD1. CDR1 MNHNS and CDR2 SASEGT come from the germline V gene. CDR3 length: 13 amino acids. Trimming removed 7 bases from V and 2 bases from J; junction bases left unmatched: 3. The CDR3 region has the DNA TGTGCCAGCAAGGGGACAGGGACCTACGAGCAGTACTTC. This encodes CASKGTGTYEQYF.